This TCR beta chain was sequenced in a study of early T cells in non-severe SARS-CoV-2 infection. The study's findings and limits: Matches to VDJdb favored anti-spike CD8 responses and missed private and CD4 specificities.

Ten or more counts support this clonotype. Its cognate antigen is unknown. Individually, cDNA molecules had unique molecular identifiers attached to them. TCRdb passed the 5' RACE reads through MiXCR, listing each CDR3 protein once. The sample carries 95,000 to 100,000 distinct CDR3 sequences, less than 15% recorded once. The CDR3 runs to 14 residues. Deletions cut 1 base from V and 2 bases from J, with 5 bases between. The sample consisted of whole blood. The V and J genes are TRBV12-3 or TRBV12-4 and TRBJ2-2, with D unclear. The receptor's source is an adult who was a healthcare worker with PCR-confirmed SARS-CoV-2 infection or an uninfected control (not recorded which). CDR3 nucleotides: TGTGCCAGCAGTTTAGGGCCAAACACCGGGGAGCTGTTTTTT. Residues: CASSLGPNTGELFF.